Each of the 32 T cell receptor beta chains below was sequenced from the same sample in a study of T-cell memory formation after mild COVID-19. MiXCR was run by TCRdb on the 5' RACE reads, yielding one entry per CDR3 protein. The data show 240,000 or so distinct CDR3 sequences, with 7.5% to 10% seen just once and approximately 20% held by the top ten. Material: PBMCs or a T cell subset sorted from them (not recorded which). Receptors were obtained from a man in his late teens or twenties who had mild COVID-19 (a few samples of this study predate the infection). Cell type and time point are not known.

The chain recombines TRBV7-2 with TRBJ1-1, with D possibly TRBD1 on 6 matching bases. V lost 4 bases and J 0 bases, leaving 9 bases between the germline ends. This CDR3 is 14 amino acids long. CDR1 is SGHTA and CDR2 is FQGNSA in the germline V gene. In DNA form, the CDR3 reads TGTGCCAGCAGCTCACAGGGAGTGAACACTGAAGCTTTCTTT. Translating it yields CASSSQGVNTEAFF.

This clonotype was seen more than once but under ten times. The chain links TRBV12-3 or TRBV12-4 to TRBJ2-5, with D uncertain. The V end lost 5 bases, the J end lost 5 bases, and 12 bases lay between the germline ends. The CDR3 consists of 13 residues. CDR3 nucleotides: TGTGCCAGCAGTGAGATCCGGACGGAGACCCAGTACTTC. Its translation: CASSEIRTETQYF.

This clonotype was detected a few times. The chain uses TRBV10-1 and TRBJ2-7; the D gene is possibly TRBD1 (6 bases). This CDR3 comprises 14 residues. Germline-derived CDR1 and CDR2 are WNHNN and SYGVQD (reference sequence). Trimming removed 4 bases at V and 9 bases at J, with 19 bases between. The CDR3 region has the DNA TGCGCCAGCAGTGGGCGACAGGACCCCTCCAGGCAGTACTTC. Residues: CASSGRQDPSRQYF.

This chain connects TRBV19 to TRBJ1-2; D not resolved. Germline CDR1 reads LNHDA; CDR2 reads SQIVND (reference sequence). Trimming took 4 bases from V and 7 from J, leaving 19 bases between them. CDR3 length: 15 amino acids. The CDR3 DNA reads as TGTGCCAGTAGTAGGACCGACGATTACGGATTTGGCTACACCTTC. Translation gives CASSRTDDYGFGYTF.

The sample holds a few counts of this clonotype. The chain recombines TRBV4-3 with TRBJ2-7; tentatively, D is TRBD1 or TRBD2 (5 bases each). The germline V gene encodes CDR1 LGHNA and CDR2 YSLEER. V was clipped by 0 bases and J by 6 bases, with 15 bases between them. The CDR3 contains 15 residues. In DNA form, the CDR3 reads TGCGCCAGCAGCCAAGAGTCGGGGCAGGGTCGCGAGCAGTACTTC. Protein product: CASSQESGQGREQYF.

This clonotype was detected a few times. The chain joins TRBV9 to TRBJ2-2; D is perhaps TRBD2 (6 bases). Deletions cut 0 bases from V and 7 bases from J, with 10 bases between. Germline CDR1 and CDR2: SGDLS and YYNGEE. The CDR3 loop spans 14 amino acids. CDR3 loop: CASSVGGDVGELFF. DNA of the CDR3: TGTGCCAGCAGCGTAGGCGGGGATGTCGGGGAGCTGTTTTTT.

This clonotype was detected ten times or more. The genes are TRBV7-9 and TRBJ2-5, with 7 bases that match TRBD2. The V gene end was trimmed by 2 bases and the J gene end by 2 bases; junction bases not matched to a gene: 2. Looked up from germline, CDR1 is SEHNR and CDR2 is FQNEAQ (reference sequence). The CDR3 is 14 amino acids. DNA for the CDR3: TGTGCCAGCAGCTTAAGGGGACTACAAGAGACCCAGTACTTC. Residues: CASSLRGLQETQYF. The whole variable domain, filled in from reference TRBV7-9 and TRBJ2-5, reads DTGVSQNPRHKITKRGQNVTFRCDPISEHNRLYWYRQTLGQGPEFLTYFQNEAQLEKSRLLSDRFSAERPKGSFSTLEIQRTEQGDSAMYLCASSLRGLQETQYFGPGTRLLVL.

The chain has TRBV4-1 and TRBJ2-2; D gene unclear. V lost 8 bases, J lost 3 bases, and 10 bases lay in between. This CDR3 contains 13 residues. Germline V gene data show CDR1 as MGHRA and CDR2 as YSYEKL. In DNA, the CDR3 is TGCGCCAGCCGCAACTGGGACACCGGGGAGCTGTTTTTT. Amino acids: CASRNWDTGELFF.

This clonotype has more than one count but fewer than ten. This chain joins TRBV7-8 and TRBJ2-5; 8 nucleotides line up with TRBD2. This CDR3 has 12 amino acids. Germline V gene sequence: CDR1 SGHVS, CDR2 FQNEAQ. Losses at the gene ends were 10 bases for V and 6 bases for J; bases not matched to a gene: 7. The CDR3 is CATGGAGKTQYF. CDR3 sequence (DNA): TGTGCCACCGGGGGGGCCGGGAAGACCCAGTACTTC.

The chain is built from TRBV9 and TRBJ1-1; D may be TRBD1 (5 bases). The germline V gene encodes CDR1 SGDLS and CDR2 YYNGEE. The CDR3 has 16 residues. Trimming pared 4 bases from V and 5 bases from J, leaving 21 bases between. CDR3 sequence reads: CASSQFGAGQGTEAFF. The DNA of the CDR3 is TGTGCCAGCAGCCAATTTGGGGCAGGGCAAGGGACTGAAGCTTTCTTT.

This clonotype was recorded at least ten times. This chain joins TRBV6-5 and TRBJ2-2; 15 nucleotides align to TRBD2. This CDR3 region has 20 residues. Looked up from germline, CDR1 is MNHEY and CDR2 is SVGAGI. The junction had 9 bases not matched to a gene; V was cut back by 2 bases and J by 2 bases. The CDR3 region has the DNA TGTGCCAGCAGTTACGGGAGGGGGACTAGCGGGGGGCCTAACACCGGGGAGCTGTTTTTT. Translating it yields CASSYGRGTSGGPNTGELFF.

This clonotype has a handful of counts. This sequence joins TRBV4-1 and TRBJ2-2; a weak D match, TRBD1 (6 bases). Trimming removed 1 base from V and 3 bases from J, with 12 bases in between. The CDR3 loop spans 16 amino acids. Germline loops: CDR1 MGHRA, CDR2 YSYEKL. The CDR3 region is CASSQGGQVHTGELFF. CDR3 in DNA: TGCGCCAGCAGCCAAGGGGGGCAGGTCCACACCGGGGAGCTGTTTTTT.

This clonotype was seen more than once but under ten times. The gene calls are TRBV12-3 or TRBV12-4 and TRBJ1-6; 7 positions agree with TRBD1. This CDR3 spans 16 amino acids. The J segment lost 3 bases and the V segment lost 6 bases, leaving 8 bases of the junction unmatched. The CDR3 sequence: CASSRDRANYNSPLHF. CDR3 nucleotide sequence: TGTGCCAGCAGCCGTGACAGGGCTAACTATAATTCACCCCTCCACTTT.

V gene TRBV12-3 or TRBV12-4 combines with J gene TRBJ2-7; D gene unclear. This CDR3 has 13 residues. Between the trimmed V and J ends, which lost 5 bases and 7 bases, there was a span of 15 bases. The CDR3 DNA reads as TGTGCCAGCAGTCTCTCCCGGCTGGGGGAGCAGTACTTC. Translated, it gives CASSLSRLGEQYF.

This clonotype has only a few counts. The rearrangement joins TRBV7-2 to TRBJ1-4; TRBD1 agrees at 10 bases. The CDR3 loop spans 14 amino acids. Looked up from germline, CDR1 is SGHTA and CDR2 is FQGNSA. V gave up 5 bases and J gave up 8 bases; unmatched junction bases: 5. The CDR3 DNA sequence: TGTGCCAGCAGCCAGTGGACAGGGGGGGAAAAACTGTTTTTT. As protein: CASSQWTGGEKLFF.

This clonotype was observed at least ten times. The chain joins TRBV5-1 to TRBJ2-7; TRBD1 is a possible D gene (6 bases). The V gene lost 5 bases and the J gene lost 3 bases, with 12 bases spanning the gap. The CDR3 is 13 residues long. The germline V gene encodes CDR1 SGHRS and CDR2 YFSETQ. CDR3: CASSRDTYYEQYF. CDR3 DNA: TGCGCCAGCAGTAGGGACACCTACTACGAGCAGTACTTC.

The chain carries TRBV5-6 and TRBJ1-6; D is undetermined. The CDR3 is 13 amino acids. Germline values: CDR1 SGHDT, CDR2 YYEEEE. V was shortened by 3 bases and J by 6 bases, with 7 bases between the two germline ends. This chain's CDR3 is CASSSSGNSPLHF. CDR3 nucleotides: TGTGCCAGCAGCTCCTCGGGTAATTCACCCCTCCACTTT.

This clonotype has just a few counts. This chain links TRBV5-1 with TRBJ1-1; TRBD1 is a possible D gene (6 bases). V was clipped by 4 bases and J by 4 bases, with 17 bases between them. This CDR3 spans 15 amino acids. Germline V gene sequence: CDR1 SGHRS, CDR2 YFSETQ. The CDR3 loop reads CASSPRQAKRTEAFF. CDR3 in DNA: TGCGCCAGCAGCCCCCGACAGGCCAAGCGCACTGAAGCTTTCTTT.

This clonotype has ten or more counts. This chain uses TRBV5-1 with TRBJ2-1; 7 bases are shared with TRBD1. This CDR3 region has 15 residues. Germline loops: CDR1 SGHRS, CDR2 YFSETQ. V dropped 5 bases and J dropped 2; count of bases not matched to a gene: 7. DNA of the CDR3: TGCGCCAGCAGGTCGGACAGGAGCCCCTACAATGAGCAGTTCTTC. This gives the protein CASRSDRSPYNEQFF.

This clonotype was recorded at least ten times. The gene calls are TRBV20-1 and TRBJ2-7; D might be TRBD1 (6 bases). Germline loops: CDR1 DFQATT, CDR2 SNEGSKA (reference sequence). The CDR3 consists of 14 residues. The V gene lost 6 bases and the J gene lost 0 bases, with 15 bases spanning the gap. In DNA, the CDR3 is TGCAGTGCGCGAGACAGGATAGCCTCCTACGAGCAGTACTTC. It codes for CSARDRIASYEQYF.

The sample holds a few counts of this clonotype. The genes are TRBV12-3 or TRBV12-4 and TRBJ1-2; no clear D gene. Trimming left V 2 bases short and J 6 bases short, with 16 bases between. There are 15 residues in the CDR3. The CDR3 nucleotides read TGTGCCAGCAGTTTACCAGCAGCAGATCCGGATGGCTACACCTTC. The encoded protein is CASSLPAADPDGYTF.

This sequence joins TRBV7-8 and TRBJ2-7; 10 bases map to TRBD1. CDR3 size: 14 residues. V was pared by 5 bases and J by 8 bases, with 9 bases of the junction left unmatched. From germline, CDR1 is SGHVS and CDR2 FQNEAQ. CDR3 in amino acids: CASSNGQGGTQQYF. CDR3 DNA sequence: TGTGCCAGCAGCAACGGACAGGGGGGTACGCAGCAGTACTTC.

This clonotype was found a few times. The chain carries TRBV18 and TRBJ1-1; no firm D call. This CDR3 has 11 residues. Trimming took 2 bases from V and 8 from J, leaving 6 bases between them. Germline V gene lookup returns CDR1 KGHSH and CDR2 LQKENI. The CDR3 spells CASSPAEEAFF. The CDR3 DNA reads as TGTGCCAGCTCACCAGCGGAGGAAGCTTTCTTT.

This rearrangement joins TRBV20-1 to TRBJ2-5; possible D gene TRBD2, 7 bases. The CDR3 length is 13 residues. Germline CDR1 DFQATT, CDR2 SNEGSKA (reference sequence). The V end lost 6 bases, the J end lost 1 base, and 12 bases lay between the germline ends. In DNA, the CDR3 is TGCAGTGCCCCCGGGGGGCCCCAAGAGACCCAGTACTTC. Its protein product is CSAPGGPQETQYF.

This chain connects TRBV10-2 to TRBJ2-3, with 9 bases matching TRBD1. Germline lookup yields CDR1 WSHSY and CDR2 SAAADI. This CDR3 is built from 15 residues. V shed 7 bases, J shed 2 bases, and the junction held 7 bases outside the gene matches. DNA of the CDR3: TGCGCCAGCACCATAGGACAGGGGTACACAGATACGCAGTATTTT. Its protein is CASTIGQGYTDTQYF.

Regarding this clonotype: The junction shows a germline mismatch at one end, possibly a read error. V is TRBV7-7 and J is TRBJ1-4; D remains unclear. The CDR3 spans 15 residues. Germline CDR1 is SSHAT and CDR2 is FNYEAQ (reference sequence). CDR3 DNA: TGTGCTAGCAGCTTATTGGGAGGATCTAATGAAAAACTGTTTTTT. Its translation is CASSLLGGSNEKLFF.

In this sample, this clonotype turned up many times. The genes are TRBV7-7 and TRBJ2-3; D unresolved. CDR1 SSHAT and CDR2 FNYEAQ come from the germline V gene (reference sequence). The germline V and J ends were trimmed by 3 bases and 0 bases, with 10 bases remaining between them. The CDR3 loop spans 15 amino acids. CDR3 sequence reads: CASSLGVGSTDTQYF. The DNA for the CDR3 is TGTGCCAGCAGCTTGGGCGTCGGTAGCACAGATACGCAGTATTTT. The variable domain in full, completed from reference TRBV7-7 and TRBJ2-3, reads GAGVSQSPRYKVTKRGQDVTLRCDPISSHATLYWYQQALGQGPEFLTYFNYEAQPDKSGLPSDRFSAERPEGSISTLTIQRTEQRDSAMYRCASSLGVGSTDTQYFGPGTRLTVL.

This clonotype was counted a few times. The rearrangement uses TRBV7-2 and TRBJ1-5, with TRBD1 as a possible D gene (5 bases). There are 16 residues in the CDR3. The germline V and J ends were trimmed by 2 bases and 2 bases, with 13 bases remaining between them. Germline-derived CDR1 and CDR2 are SGHTA and FQGNSA. CDR3 sequence reads: CASSLRAGLGNQPQHF. For the CDR3, the DNA is TGTGCCAGCAGCTTAAGGGCAGGGTTGGGCAATCAGCCCCAGCATTTT.

This chain connects TRBV7-9 to TRBJ2-6; D remains unclear. There are 15 residues in the CDR3. V gave up 3 bases and J gave up 0 bases, with 6 bases separating them. Germline V gene sequence: CDR1 SEHNR, CDR2 FQNEAQ (reference sequence). The CDR3 sequence: CASSFGYSGANVLTF. CDR3 bases: TGTGCCAGCAGCTTCGGGTACTCTGGGGCCAACGTCCTGACTTTC.

This clonotype showed up many times. The chain employs TRBV4-2 and TRBJ2-1; 12 bases fit TRBD1. After removal of 4 bases from V and 7 bases from J, the junction contained 11 bases not matched to a gene. Germline V gene data show CDR1 as LGHNA and CDR2 as YNFKEQ. CDR3 length: 17 amino acids. The CDR3 protein is CASSRESGQGAPNEQFF. For the CDR3, the DNA is TGTGCCAGCAGCCGAGAGTCGGGACAGGGGGCGCCGAATGAGCAGTTCTTC.

V and J are TRBV29-1 and TRBJ2-2; D not resolved. The V and J ends lost 2 bases and 4 bases respectively, with 5 bases between them. The CDR3 totals 12 residues. Germline loops: CDR1 SQVTM, CDR2 ANQGSEA. CDR3 in amino acids: CSVEKFTGELFF. The CDR3 DNA is TGCAGCGTTGAAAAGTTCACCGGGGAGCTGTTTTTT.

At least ten counts were recorded for this clonotype. The chain is built from TRBV6-2 or TRBV6-3 and TRBJ2-6; 7 bases fit TRBD1. Trimming at V came to 6 bases and at J to 0 bases, leaving 2 bases not matched to a gene. The CDR3 has 15 residues. CDR1 is MNHEY, CDR2 SVGEGT, per germline. CDR3 sequence (DNA): TGTGCCAGCAGCCCAGGGGGCTCTGGGGCCAACGTCCTGACTTTC. Protein sequence: CASSPGGSGANVLTF.